This T cell receptor (beta chain) was captured in a study of radiotherapy plus CTLA-4 blockade in lung cancer (dated by TCRdb to the late 2010s). At the level of the whole study: Among enrolled patients, approximately 17% had an objective response and 30% to 35% reached disease control. Study-level results and caveats: Early dynamic changes in blood T cell clones, together with increased serum interferon-beta after radiation, were reported as the strongest predictors of response. After treatment with radiotherapy and ipilimumab, TCR clones that originated in tumors expanded in peripheral blood.

Including cysteine and phenylalanine, the CDR3 has 15 amino acids. CDR3 DNA only is kept here, 45 bases in frame from base 1. V loses 4 bases, J loses 3 bases, and the germline ends lie 14 bases apart. The germline V gene (reference sequence) supplies CDR1 SGHKS and CDR2 YYEKEE. Library method: the immunoSEQ multiplex PCR assay. The clones in this table, taken by TCRdb from immuneACCESS, are in-frame only. Not every clone is retained; where verified, under half of the shortfall comes from an unresolved V gene, and the cause of the rest is unknown. This sample lists roughly 78,000 clones; around 80% were detected once. Clones ranked in the top ten supply roughly 7% of the sample. Focal radiation therapy combined with CTLA-4 blockade (ipilimumab) was tested in patients with chemo-refractory metastatic non-small-cell lung cancer. Remarks on this clone: Its binding antigen is unknown. One base away there is no much larger clone; base qualities are not given.

The starting material was peripheral blood, obtained from a patient treated with radiotherapy plus ipilimumab. The chain employs TRBV5-5 and TRBJ2-1, with no D gene named confidently. The clonotype was recovered from a human donor with non-small cell lung cancer who had a complete response to radiotherapy plus ipilimumab. The nucleotides are TGTGCCAGCAGCACGCAAGTGGGGAACTACAATGAGCAGTTCTTC. It specifies CASSTQVGNYNEQFF. The full variable domain, with segments outside the CDR3 supplied by the reference TRBV5-5 and TRBJ2-1 proteins, appears as DAGVTQSPTHLIKTRGQQVTLRCSPISGHKSVSWYQQVLGQGPQFIFQYYEKEERGRGNFPDRFSARQFPNYSSELNVNALLLGDSALYLCASSTQVGNYNEQFFGPGTRLTVL.